This T cell receptor beta chain was documented in a study of blood T cell repertoires in COVID-19. CDR3 length: 12 amino acids. V was cut by 5 bases and J by 7 bases, with 9 bases left in between. CDR1 and CDR2 from the germline V gene are LNHDA and SQIVND (reference sequence). A few counts support this clone. Only in-frame clones appear in the TCRdb table, and some are missing; sequencing was by immunoSEQ multiplex PCR. The sample lists some 150,000 clones, approximately 78% occurring once. Sequenced sample: peripheral blood. The rearrangement uses TRBV19 and TRBJ1-5; the D is unclear. This receptor was obtained from a man older than 75 with acute or convalescent COVID-19. CDR3 protein: CASSSQYQPQHF. Written as DNA, the CDR3 is TGTGCCAGTAGTTCACAGTACCAGCCCCAGCATTTT.